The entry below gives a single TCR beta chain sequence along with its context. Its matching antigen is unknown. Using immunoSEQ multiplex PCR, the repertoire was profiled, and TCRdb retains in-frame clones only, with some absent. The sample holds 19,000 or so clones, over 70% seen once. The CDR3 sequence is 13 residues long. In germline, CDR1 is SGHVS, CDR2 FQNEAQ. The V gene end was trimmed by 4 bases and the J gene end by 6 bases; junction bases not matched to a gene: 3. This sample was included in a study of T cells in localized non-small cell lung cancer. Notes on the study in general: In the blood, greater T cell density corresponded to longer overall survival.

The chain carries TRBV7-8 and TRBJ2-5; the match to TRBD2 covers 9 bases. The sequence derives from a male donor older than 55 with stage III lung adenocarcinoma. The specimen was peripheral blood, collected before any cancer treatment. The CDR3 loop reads CASSSSGEKTQYF. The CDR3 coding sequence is TGTGCCAGCAGCTCTAGCGGGGAAAAGACCCAGTACTTC.